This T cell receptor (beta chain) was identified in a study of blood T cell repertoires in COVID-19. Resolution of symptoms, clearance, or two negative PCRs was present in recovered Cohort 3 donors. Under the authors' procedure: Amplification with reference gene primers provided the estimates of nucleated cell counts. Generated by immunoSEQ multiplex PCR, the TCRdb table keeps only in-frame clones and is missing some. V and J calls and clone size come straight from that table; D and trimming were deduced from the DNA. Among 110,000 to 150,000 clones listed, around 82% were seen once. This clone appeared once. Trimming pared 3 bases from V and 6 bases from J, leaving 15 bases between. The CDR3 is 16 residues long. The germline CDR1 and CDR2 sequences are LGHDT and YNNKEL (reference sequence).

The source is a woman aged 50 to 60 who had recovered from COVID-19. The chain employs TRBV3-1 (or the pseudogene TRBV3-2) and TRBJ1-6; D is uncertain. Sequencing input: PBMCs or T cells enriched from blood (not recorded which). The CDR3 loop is CASSQAEVVANSPLHF. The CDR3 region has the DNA TGTGCCAGCAGCCAGGCCGAGGTTGTAGCTAATTCACCCCTCCACTTT.